This T cell receptor beta chain was recovered during a study of blood T cell repertoires in COVID-19. Profiled with immunoSEQ multiplex PCR; TCRdb holds only in-frame clones, not every one. The table lists around 150,000 clones, around four fifths of them singletons. Germline V gene data show CDR1 as SGHRS and CDR2 as YFSETQ. Trimming cost V 4 bases and J 1 base, with 14 bases left between them. The CDR3 runs 15 residues. The chain uses TRBV5-1 and TRBJ1-1; the D gene is possibly TRBD1 (6 bases). The sequenced sample consisted of peripheral blood. This receptor was taken from an elderly woman with acute or convalescent COVID-19. The CDR3 is CASSRSPGENTEAFF. CDR3 DNA sequence: TGCGCCAGCAGCCGAAGCCCAGGGGAGAACACTGAAGCTTTCTTT. The full variable domain, with the rest looked up from reference TRBV5-1 and TRBJ1-1, is KAGVTQTPRYLIKTRGQQVTLSCSPISGHRSVSWYQQTPGQGLQFLFEYFSETQRNKGNFPGRFSGRQFSNSRSEMNVSTLELGDSALYLCASSRSPGENTEAFFGQGTRLTVV.